Below, 21 T cell receptor beta chains from the same sample are listed, as sequenced in a study of somatic mutations in cytotoxic T cells in rheumatoid arthritis. Only in-frame clones appear in the TCRdb table, and some are missing; sequencing was by immunoSEQ multiplex PCR. This sample has roughly 30,000 clones, with about 88% found just once. Specimen: CD8+ T cells sorted from blood. The receptors shown here come from an adult with rheumatoid arthritis.

The V call is TRBV28, the J call TRBJ2-7; TRBD1 matches at 7 bases. V shed 7 bases, J shed 0 bases, and the junction held 9 bases outside the gene matches. The CDR3 covers 15 residues. From germline, CDR1 is MDHEN and CDR2 SYDVKM. The CDR3 loop reads CASTTMAGGSYEQYF. The CDR3 nucleotides are TGTGCCAGCACGACGATGGCAGGGGGCTCCTACGAGCAGTACTTC.

The CDR3 region is CASSFAGTGSNEQFF. CDR3 sequence (DNA): TGTGCCAGCAGTTTTGCCGGGACAGGCTCCAATGAGCAGTTCTTC. The chain has TRBV28 and TRBJ2-1, with 8 bases fitting TRBD1. The CDR3 covers 15 residues. CDR1 is MDHEN and CDR2 is SYDVKM in the germline V gene. The V segment lost 3 bases and the J segment 6 bases; nucleotides outside the gene matches: 7.

The rearrangement joins TRBV5-4 to TRBJ1-1; tentatively, D is TRBD1 (5 bases). Germline V gives CDR1 SGHNT, CDR2 YYREEE (reference sequence). The germline V and J ends were trimmed by 4 bases and 11 bases, with 21 bases remaining between them. The CDR3 covers 14 residues. CDR3 residues: CASSQRGWGREAFF. For the CDR3, the DNA is TGTGCCAGCAGCCAAAGGGGATGGGGACGGGAGGCTTTCTTT.

The rearrangement uses TRBV30 and TRBJ1-5; D is undetermined. Germline values: CDR1 GTSNPN, CDR2 SVGIG (reference sequence). There are 12 residues in the CDR3. Between the trimmed V and J ends, which lost 7 bases and 6 bases, there was a span of 13 bases. The CDR3 DNA follows: TGTGCCTTTAGAAGCGGTAGTCAGCCCCAGCATTTT. Its translation: CAFRSGSQPQHF.

V and J are TRBV5-6 and TRBJ1-2, with TRBD1 as a possible D gene (5 bases). Germline V gives CDR1 SGHDT, CDR2 YYEEEE. Trimming left V 2 bases short and J 4 bases short, with 9 bases between. The CDR3 is made up of 13 amino acids. The CDR3, as DNA: TGTGCCAGCAGCTTAGGGGATGGCTATGGCTACACCTTC. Its translation: CASSLGDGYGYTF.

V gene TRBV7-9 combines with J gene TRBJ2-1; tentatively, D is TRBD2 (6 bases). Germline CDR1 reads SEHNR; CDR2 reads FQNEAQ (reference sequence). The CDR3 contains 13 residues. Trimming shortened V by 5 bases and J by 7 bases, and 12 bases separated the two germline ends. The CDR3 loop is CASSGTEINEQFF. The CDR3 DNA reads TGTGCCAGCAGCGGGACTGAGATAAATGAGCAGTTCTTC.

This chain links TRBV4-1 with TRBJ1-1, with TRBD1 matching over 8 bases. The trim removed 0 bases at V and 4 bases at J, leaving 7 bases unmatched. CDR3 length equals 16 residues. The germline gives CDR1 MGHRA, CDR2 YSYEKL. CDR3 in amino acids: CASSQDPDRGTTEAFF. CDR3 nucleotide sequence: TGCGCCAGCAGCCAAGATCCTGACAGGGGTACCACTGAAGCTTTCTTT.

V gene TRBV6-1 combines with J gene TRBJ2-3, with TRBD2 identical over 13 bases. The CDR3 consists of 15 residues. Germline V gene data show CDR1 as MNHNS and CDR2 as SASEGT. The trim removed 5 bases at V and 3 bases at J, leaving 2 bases unmatched. The DNA for the CDR3 is TGTGCCAGCAGTTTGACTAGCGGGGGGACAGATACGCAGTATTTT. Its protein is CASSLTSGGTDTQYF.

The chain combines TRBV5-1 with TRBJ2-2; no reliable D call. The CDR3 is 14 amino acids. Germline-derived CDR1 and CDR2 are SGHRS and YFSETQ. Trimming stripped 0 bases from V and 4 bases from J, with 7 bases between. For the CDR3, the DNA is TGCGCCAGCAGCTTGGCAGGAGTCACCGGGGAGCTGTTTTTT. This encodes CASSLAGVTGELFF.

V is TRBV11-2 and J is TRBJ2-5, with D perhaps being TRBD1 or TRBD2 (6 bases each). This CDR3 spans 16 amino acids. V was trimmed by 8 bases and J by 9 bases, leaving 28 bases between them. Germline V gene lookup returns CDR1 SGHAT and CDR2 FQNNGV. CDR3 amino acids: CASPPESGGGRGAQYF. The CDR3 region has the DNA TGTGCCAGCCCTCCGGAGTCCGGGGGCGGACGAGGGGCCCAGTACTTC.

V usage is TRBV11-1 and J usage is TRBJ2-1; D is possibly TRBD1 or TRBD2 (5 bases each). CDR1 and CDR2 from the germline V gene are SGHAT and FQDESV (reference sequence). This CDR3 contains 16 residues. With 5 bases removed from V and 0 bases from J, the gap between germline ends came to 14 bases. CDR3 DNA sequence: TGTGCCAGCAGCATCGGGACGGATAGCTCCTACAATGAGCAGTTCTTC. It encodes CASSIGTDSSYNEQFF.

The chain joins TRBV11-2 to TRBJ2-1; D unclear. The CDR3 runs to 14 residues. V gave up 4 bases and J gave up 1 base, with 8 bases separating them. Germline CDR1 SGHAT, CDR2 FQNNGV. Written as DNA, the CDR3 is TGTGCCAGCAGCTCCCCCCGATCCTACAATGAGCAGTTCTTC. Residues: CASSSPRSYNEQFF.

The CDR3 is CASSLSTGGHNEQFF. As DNA, the CDR3 is TGTGCCAGCAGTTTATCGACAGGGGGCCACAATGAGCAGTTCTTC. V and J are TRBV28 and TRBJ2-1; 10 positions agree with TRBD1. There are 15 residues in the CDR3. The J segment lost 5 bases and the V segment lost 1 base, leaving 2 bases of the junction unmatched. Germline V gives CDR1 MDHEN, CDR2 SYDVKM.

This chain joins TRBV10-2 and TRBJ2-7; 8 bases are a match to TRBD2. The CDR3 has 15 amino acids. Germline V CDR1 and CDR2: WSHSY, SAAADI. J was trimmed by 4 bases and V by 6 bases; bases with no gene match: 11. The CDR3 is CASRPRAGVGYEQYF. The CDR3, as DNA: TGCGCCAGCAGACCCAGAGCGGGAGTGGGGTACGAGCAGTACTTC.

The CDR3 spells CASSGYRTTDTQYF. Here the CDR3 DNA reads TGTGCCAGCAGTGGCTACAGGACTACAGATACGCAGTATTTT. The rearrangement links TRBV6-5 to TRBJ2-3; the D gene could be TRBD1 or TRBD2 (5 bases each). V was cut by 5 bases and J by 3 bases, with 12 bases left in between. Germline V gives CDR1 MNHEY, CDR2 SVGAGI. The CDR3 spans 14 residues.

V is TRBV6-5 and J is TRBJ2-7, with a tentative D call TRBD2 (6 bases). Trimming shortened V by 5 bases and J by 6 bases, and 20 bases separated the two germline ends. This CDR3 has 15 amino acids. Looked up from germline, CDR1 is MNHEY and CDR2 is SVGAGI. In DNA form, the CDR3 reads TGTGCCAGCAGTCTTCTCACTAGGGGAGGCGGCGAGCAGTACTTC. Its translation: CASSLLTRGGGEQYF.

DNA for the CDR3: TGTGCCAGTAGTATAAGGCCCTTCTACAATGAGCAGTTCTTC. The encoded protein is CASSIRPFYNEQFF. The V and J genes are TRBV19 and TRBJ2-1; D is undetermined. The germline V and J ends were trimmed by 2 bases and 3 bases, with 8 bases remaining between them. The CDR3 length is 14 residues. Germline-derived CDR1 and CDR2 are LNHDA and SQIVND (reference sequence). The full variable domain, with the rest looked up from reference TRBV19 and TRBJ2-1, is DGGITQSPKYLFRKEGQNVTLSCEQNLNHDAMYWYRQDPGQGLRLIYYSQIVNDFQKGDIAEGYSVSREKKESFPLTVTSAQKNPTAFYLCASSIRPFYNEQFFGPGTRLTVL.

This chain links TRBV27 with TRBJ1-2, with a weak D call TRBD1 (6 bases). The CDR3 length is 15 residues. Germline V gene lookup returns CDR1 MNHEY and CDR2 SMNVEV (reference sequence). V lost 6 bases, J lost 8 bases, and 22 bases lay in between. CDR3: CASREYLGGSEGYTF. CDR3 DNA sequence: TGTGCCAGCAGGGAGTACCTGGGGGGCTCGGAGGGCTACACCTTC.

This rearrangement joins TRBV2 to TRBJ2-7, with 7 nucleotides matching TRBD1. J was trimmed by 5 bases and V by 6 bases; bases with no gene match: 13. CDR3 length: 15 amino acids. The V gene's germline CDR1 is SNHLY and CDR2 FYNNEI. CDR3 in DNA: TGTGCCAGCAGACCCCAGAGGGGGCGCGAAGACGAGCAGTACTTC. It yields the protein CASRPQRGREDEQYF.

J is TRBJ2-7 and V is TRBV6-1; 8 nucleotides align to TRBD1. After removal of 7 bases from V and 7 bases from J, the junction contained 6 bases not matched to a gene. CDR1 and CDR2 from the germline V gene are MNHNS and SASEGT. The CDR3 consists of 12 residues. The CDR3 DNA sequence: TGTGCCAGCAATCAGGGGGCTGGTGAGCAGTACTTC. This codes for CASNQGAGEQYF.

The chain carries TRBV28 and TRBJ1-6, with TRBD1 identical over 10 bases. The V gene's germline CDR1 is MDHEN and CDR2 SYDVKM. The ends lost 4 bases at V and 3 bases at J; junction bases unmatched: 3. This CDR3 is built from 16 residues. The CDR3 bases are TGTGCCAGCAGTTCGGACAGGGGGTACTATAATTCACCCCTCCACTTT. This codes for CASSSDRGYYNSPLHF.